Below are 9 T cell receptor beta chains sequenced from a single sample in a study of CD8+ T cells in alopecia areata. Treatment defined: oral pan-JAK inhibitor, 5-10 mg twice daily. cDNA serving as the sequencing template came from extracted, reverse transcribed RNA. The repertoire was sequenced with immunoSEQ multiplex PCR; TCRdb's copy has only in-frame clones and lacks some. This sample has 200,000 to 250,000 clones, with 35% to 45% found just once. The starting material was CD4+ T cells sorted from blood, obtained between weeks 30 and 35, from a patient treated with tofacitinib. The receptors were gathered from a human donor with alopecia areata.

The chain is built from TRBV7-3 and TRBJ2-3, with TRBD1 as a possible D gene (5 bases). Between the trimmed V and J ends, which lost 2 bases and 6 bases, there was a span of 9 bases. Looked up from germline, CDR1 is SGHTA and CDR2 is FQGTGA. This CDR3 comprises 13 residues. Here the CDR3 reads CASSLRQRDTQYF. Here the CDR3 DNA reads TGTGCCAGCAGCTTACGACAGAGGGATACGCAGTATTTT.

The rearrangement uses TRBV2 and TRBJ2-3; D gene uncertain. The CDR3 is 14 residues long. V shed 6 bases and J shed 2 bases, with 12 bases lying between them. Germline values: CDR1 SNHLY, CDR2 FYNNEI. In DNA form, the CDR3 reads TGTGCCAGCAGGACAATCCGGGCCACAGATACGCAGTATTTT. It encodes CASRTIRATDTQYF.

There are a few counts of this clone. This chain connects TRBV2 to TRBJ2-3; 9 positions agree with TRBD1. V lost 6 bases and J lost 8; bases outside the gene matches: 12. Germline-derived CDR1 and CDR2 are SNHLY and FYNNEI. The CDR3 is 15 amino acids. DNA of the CDR3: TGTGCCAGCAGCAAAACCGGGACAGGGAGGTTTACGCAGTATTTT. Protein: CASSKTGTGRFTQYF.

This clone has just a few counts. This CDR3 reads CASSSGTGVLLGDTQYF. The CDR3 DNA follows: TGCGCCAGCAGCTCCGGGACAGGGGTCCTCCTTGGAGATACGCAGTATTTT. The genes are TRBV5-1 and TRBJ2-3; 10 positions match TRBD1. Germline values: CDR1 SGHRS, CDR2 YFSETQ. Germline trimming cut 3 bases from V and 5 bases from J; bases unmatched to any gene: 12. The CDR3 has 17 amino acids.

This clone appeared many times. The gene calls are TRBV9 and TRBJ2-6; D may be TRBD1 (5 bases). Germline lookup yields CDR1 SGDLS and CDR2 YYNGEE. This CDR3 is 17 amino acids long. V gave up 0 bases and J gave up 1 base, with 11 bases separating them. The DNA for the CDR3 is TGTGCCAGCAGCGTAGGGGGCCCCCCTTCTGGGGCCAACGTCCTGACTTTC. Translating it yields CASSVGGPPSGANVLTF.

This clone was detected a few times. This same CDR3 is encoded by further DNA sequences in the sample. V is TRBV7-2 and J is TRBJ2-7; no reliable D call. In germline, CDR1 is SGHTA, CDR2 FQGNSA. Between the trimmed V and J ends, which lost 5 bases and 0 bases, there was a span of 8 bases. CDR3 length equals 13 residues. Here the CDR3 reads CASSRTLSYEQYF. The CDR3, as DNA: TGTGCCAGCAGCCGAACTCTCTCCTACGAGCAGTACTTC.

This clone was seen a handful of times. The chain recombines TRBV29-1 with TRBJ1-5; D unclear. Germline CDR1 reads SQVTM; CDR2 reads ANQGSEA. V was cut by 1 base and J by 6 bases, with 10 bases left in between. There are 13 residues in the CDR3. For the CDR3, the DNA is TGCAGCGTTGAAGGAGGGTTCGGTCAGCCCCAGCATTTT. Its translation is CSVEGGFGQPQHF.

The rearrangement uses TRBV7-2 and TRBJ2-6, with unresolved D. CDR3 size: 15 residues. V lost 2 bases and J 0 bases, leaving 5 bases between the germline ends. Germline CDR1 is SGHTA and CDR2 is FQGNSA. In DNA form, the CDR3 reads TGTGCCAGCAGCTTATGGGGCTCTGGGGCCAACGTCCTGACTTTC. This encodes CASSLWGSGANVLTF. The full variable domain, in which reference TRBV7-2 and TRBJ2-6 provide the parts outside the CDR3, is GAGVSQSPSNKVTEKGKDVELRCDPISGHTALYWYRQSLGQGLEFLIYFQGNSAPDKSGLPSDRFSAERTGGSVSTLTIQRTQQEDSAVYLCASSLWGSGANVLTFGAGSRLTVL.

V gene TRBV11-2 combines with J gene TRBJ1-2; 7 nucleotides agree with TRBD1. V trimming: 6 bases; J trimming: 4 bases; junction bases outside the gene matches: 14. The germline V gene encodes CDR1 SGHAT and CDR2 FQNNGV. This CDR3 spans 16 amino acids. The CDR3 nucleotides are TGTGCCAGCAGGGAGGCGGGCAGGGGGGGAGGCTATGGCTACACCTTC. It encodes CASREAGRGGGYGYTF.